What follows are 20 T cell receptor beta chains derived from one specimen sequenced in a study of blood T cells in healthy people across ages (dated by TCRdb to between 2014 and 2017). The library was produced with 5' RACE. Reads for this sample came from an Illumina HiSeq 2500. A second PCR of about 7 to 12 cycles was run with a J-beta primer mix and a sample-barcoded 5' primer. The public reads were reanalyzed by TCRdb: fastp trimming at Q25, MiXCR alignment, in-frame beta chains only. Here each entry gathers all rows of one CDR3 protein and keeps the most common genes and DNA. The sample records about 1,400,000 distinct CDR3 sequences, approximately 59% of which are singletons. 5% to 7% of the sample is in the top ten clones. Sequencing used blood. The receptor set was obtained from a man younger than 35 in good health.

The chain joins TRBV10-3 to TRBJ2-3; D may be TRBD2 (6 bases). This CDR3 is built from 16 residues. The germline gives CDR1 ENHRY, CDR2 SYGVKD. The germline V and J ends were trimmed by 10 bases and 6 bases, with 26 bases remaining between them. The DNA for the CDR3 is TGTGCCAGCAACCCCCTCGGCCGGGAGCGGAGCGATACGCAGTATTTT. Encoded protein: CASNPLGRERSDTQYF.

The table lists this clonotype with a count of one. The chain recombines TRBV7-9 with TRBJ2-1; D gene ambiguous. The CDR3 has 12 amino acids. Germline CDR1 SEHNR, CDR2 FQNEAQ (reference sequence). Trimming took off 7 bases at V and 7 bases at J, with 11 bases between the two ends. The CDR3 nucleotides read TGTGCCAGCACTATAAGCAATAATGAGCAGTTCTTC. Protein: CASTISNNEQFF.

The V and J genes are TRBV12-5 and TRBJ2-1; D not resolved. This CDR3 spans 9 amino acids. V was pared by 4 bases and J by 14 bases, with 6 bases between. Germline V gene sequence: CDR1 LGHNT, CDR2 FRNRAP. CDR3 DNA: TGTGCTAGTGGTTCCCGTGAGTTCTTC. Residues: CASGSREFF.

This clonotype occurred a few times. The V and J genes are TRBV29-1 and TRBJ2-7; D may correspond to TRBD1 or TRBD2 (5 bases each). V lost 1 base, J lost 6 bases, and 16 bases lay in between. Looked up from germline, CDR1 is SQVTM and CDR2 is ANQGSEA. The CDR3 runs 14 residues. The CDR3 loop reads CSVEAGTRSGEQYF. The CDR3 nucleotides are TGCAGCGTTGAAGCAGGGACGCGCTCCGGCGAGCAGTACTTC.

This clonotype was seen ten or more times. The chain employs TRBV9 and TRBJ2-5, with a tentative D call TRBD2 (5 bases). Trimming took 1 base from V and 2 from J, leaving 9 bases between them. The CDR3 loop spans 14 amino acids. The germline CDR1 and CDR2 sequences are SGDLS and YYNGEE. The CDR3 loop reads CASSVSGEQETQYF. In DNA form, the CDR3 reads TGTGCCAGCAGCGTATCCGGGGAACAAGAGACCCAGTACTTC.

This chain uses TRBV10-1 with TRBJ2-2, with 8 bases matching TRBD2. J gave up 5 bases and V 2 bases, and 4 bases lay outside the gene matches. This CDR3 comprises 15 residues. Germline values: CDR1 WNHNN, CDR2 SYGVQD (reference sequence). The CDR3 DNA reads TGCGCCAGCAGTGAGACTCGCGGGGGGACCGGGGAGCTGTTTTTT. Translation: CASSETRGGTGELFF.

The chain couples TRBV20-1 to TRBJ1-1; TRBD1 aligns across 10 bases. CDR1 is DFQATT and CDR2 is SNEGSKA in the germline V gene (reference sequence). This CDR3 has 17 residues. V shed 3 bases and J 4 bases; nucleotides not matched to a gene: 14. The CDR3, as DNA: TGCAGTGCTAGTCCAATCGGACAGGGGGGTTGGGGCACTGAAGCTTTCTTT. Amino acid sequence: CSASPIGQGGWGTEAFF.

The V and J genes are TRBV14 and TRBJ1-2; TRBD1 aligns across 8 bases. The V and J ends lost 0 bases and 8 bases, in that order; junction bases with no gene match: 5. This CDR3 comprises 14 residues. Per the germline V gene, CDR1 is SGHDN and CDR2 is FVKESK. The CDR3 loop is CASSQDGRGRGYTF. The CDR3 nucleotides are TGTGCCAGCAGCCAAGATGGCAGGGGGCGAGGCTACACCTTC. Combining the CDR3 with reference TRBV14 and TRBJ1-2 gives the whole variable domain EAGVTQFPSHSVIEKGQTVTLRCDPISGHDNLYWYRRVMGKEIKFLLHFVKESKQDESGMPNNRFLAERTGGTYSTLKVQPAELEDSGVYFCASSQDGRGRGYTFGSGTRLTVV.

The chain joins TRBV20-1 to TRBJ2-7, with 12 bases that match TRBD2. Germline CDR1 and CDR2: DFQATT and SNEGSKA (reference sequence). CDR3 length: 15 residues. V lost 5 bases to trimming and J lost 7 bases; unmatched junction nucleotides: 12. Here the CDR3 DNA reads TGCAGTGCTCCCAGCAGACTAGCGGGGGACAATGAGCAGTACTTC. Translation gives CSAPSRLAGDNEQYF.

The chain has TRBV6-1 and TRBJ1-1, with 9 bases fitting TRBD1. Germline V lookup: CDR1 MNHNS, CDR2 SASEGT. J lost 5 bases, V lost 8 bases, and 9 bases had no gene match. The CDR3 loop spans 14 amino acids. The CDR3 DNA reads TGTGCCAGCGAAGAACAGGGGGCCTATACTGAAGCTTTCTTT. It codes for CASEEQGAYTEAFF.

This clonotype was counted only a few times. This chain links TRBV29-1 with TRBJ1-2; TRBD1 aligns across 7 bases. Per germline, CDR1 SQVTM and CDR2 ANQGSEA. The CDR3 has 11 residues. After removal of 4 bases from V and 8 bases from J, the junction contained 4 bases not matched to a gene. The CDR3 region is CSVARQGGYTF. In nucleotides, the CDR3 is TGCAGCGTTGCACGACAGGGCGGCTACACCTTC.

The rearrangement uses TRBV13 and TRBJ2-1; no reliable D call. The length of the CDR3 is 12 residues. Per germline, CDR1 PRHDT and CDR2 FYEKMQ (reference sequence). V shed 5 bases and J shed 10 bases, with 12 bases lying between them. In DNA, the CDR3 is TGTGCCAGCAGCAAAGCGCGTAGGGAGCAGTTCTTC. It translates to CASSKARREQFF.

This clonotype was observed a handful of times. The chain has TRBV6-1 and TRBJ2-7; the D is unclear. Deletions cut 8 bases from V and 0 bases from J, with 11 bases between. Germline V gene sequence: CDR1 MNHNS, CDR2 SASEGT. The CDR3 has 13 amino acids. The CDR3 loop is CASVGASSYEQYF. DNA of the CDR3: TGTGCCAGCGTCGGCGCGAGCTCCTACGAGCAGTACTTC.

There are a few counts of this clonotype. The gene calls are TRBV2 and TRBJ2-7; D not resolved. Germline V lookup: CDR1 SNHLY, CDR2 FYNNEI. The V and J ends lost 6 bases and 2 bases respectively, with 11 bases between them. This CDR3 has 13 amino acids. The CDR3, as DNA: TGTGCCAGCAGGGGGTGGGTTACCTACGAGCAGTACTTC. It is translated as CASRGWVTYEQYF.

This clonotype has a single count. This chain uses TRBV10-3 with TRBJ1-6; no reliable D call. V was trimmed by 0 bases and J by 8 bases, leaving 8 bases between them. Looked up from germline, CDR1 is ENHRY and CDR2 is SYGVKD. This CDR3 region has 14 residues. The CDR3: CAISESKWDSPLHF. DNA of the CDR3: TGTGCCATCAGTGAGTCGAAGTGGGATTCACCCCTCCACTTT.

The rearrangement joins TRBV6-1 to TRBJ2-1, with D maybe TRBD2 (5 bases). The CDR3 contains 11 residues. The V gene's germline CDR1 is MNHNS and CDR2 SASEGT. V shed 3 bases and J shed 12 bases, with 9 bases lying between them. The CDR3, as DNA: TGTGCCAGCAGTGACCGGGAACCGCAGTTCTTC. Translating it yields CASSDREPQFF.

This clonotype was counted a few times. This CDR3 reads CASSLLGTGGYEQYF. The CDR3 DNA reads as TGCGCCAGCAGCCTTTTAGGGACAGGGGGCTACGAGCAGTACTTC. The chain has TRBV4-1 and TRBJ2-7; the match to TRBD1 covers 11 bases. Looked up from germline, CDR1 is MGHRA and CDR2 is YSYEKL. Trimming took 4 bases from V and 3 from J; bases not matched to a gene: 5. The CDR3 has 15 residues.

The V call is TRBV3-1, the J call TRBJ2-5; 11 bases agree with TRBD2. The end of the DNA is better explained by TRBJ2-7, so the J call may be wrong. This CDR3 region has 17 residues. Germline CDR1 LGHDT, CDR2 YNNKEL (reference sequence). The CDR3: CASSHPLLAGVAYEQYF. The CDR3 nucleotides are TGTGCCAGCAGCCATCCTCTACTAGCGGGAGTAGCCTACGAGCAGTACTTC.

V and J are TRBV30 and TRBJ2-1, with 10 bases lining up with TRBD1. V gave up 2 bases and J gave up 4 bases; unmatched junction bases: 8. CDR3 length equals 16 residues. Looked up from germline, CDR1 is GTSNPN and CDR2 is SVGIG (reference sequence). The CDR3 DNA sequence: TGTGCCTGGAGTCCCTTGGAGGGACAGGGGTACAATGAGCAGTTCTTC. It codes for CAWSPLEGQGYNEQFF.

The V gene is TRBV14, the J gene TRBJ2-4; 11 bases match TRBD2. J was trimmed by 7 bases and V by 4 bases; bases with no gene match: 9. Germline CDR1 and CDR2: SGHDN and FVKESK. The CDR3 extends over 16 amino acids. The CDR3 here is CASSPLGTSGNNIQYF. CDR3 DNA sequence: TGTGCCAGCAGCCCCCTCGGGACTAGCGGTAATAACATTCAGTACTTC.